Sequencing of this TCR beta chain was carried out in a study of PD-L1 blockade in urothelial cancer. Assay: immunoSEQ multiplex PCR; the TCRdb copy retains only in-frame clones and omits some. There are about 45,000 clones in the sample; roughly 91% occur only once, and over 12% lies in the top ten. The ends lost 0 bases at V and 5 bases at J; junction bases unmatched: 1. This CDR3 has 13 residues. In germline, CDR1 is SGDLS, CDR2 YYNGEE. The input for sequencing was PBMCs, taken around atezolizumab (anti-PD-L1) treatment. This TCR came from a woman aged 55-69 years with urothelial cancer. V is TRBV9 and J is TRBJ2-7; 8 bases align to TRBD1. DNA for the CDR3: TGTGCCAGCAGCGTAGCAGGGGGCCACGAGCAGTACTTC. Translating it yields CASSVAGGHEQYF.